This T cell receptor (beta chain) was identified during a study of T cell changes during pregnancy in multiple sclerosis (dated by TCRdb to the late 2010s). The study in broad terms: The study examined how the T cell repertoire changed over the course of pregnancy in women with multiple sclerosis.

The cysteine opens and the phenylalanine closes a CDR3 of 16 amino acids. CDR3 DNA only is kept here, 48 bases in frame from base 1. Via the germline V gene (reference sequence), CDR1 is MNHEY and CDR2 SMNVEV. V and J are truncated by 7 bases and 5 bases respectively, leaving an intervening sequence of 21 bases. The library was made by the immunoSEQ multiplex PCR assay. TCRdb took over this immuneACCESS table, retaining in-frame rearrangements with V and J assigned. Such tables are incomplete; in checked studies, under half of the missing clones stem from an unresolved V gene, and the remainder is unexplained. Here the sample has approximately 37,000 clones; roughly 94% occur a single time. Clones ranked in the top ten supply around 1.6% of the sample. Concerning this clone: There is no known antigen for this receptor. The input lacks base qualities; no much larger clone sits a single base away.

This sequence was found in a female donor with multiple sclerosis, enrolled in a pregnancy study. The chain is made from TRBV27 and TRBJ2-1; the D segment could be TRBD1, given 7 matching bases. Sample: peripheral blood, taken in the third trimester of pregnancy. DNA sequence: TGTGCCAGCAACAAAGGGGGCGGGATAGTCCACAATGAGCAGTTCTTC. The resulting protein is CASNKGGGIVHNEQFF.